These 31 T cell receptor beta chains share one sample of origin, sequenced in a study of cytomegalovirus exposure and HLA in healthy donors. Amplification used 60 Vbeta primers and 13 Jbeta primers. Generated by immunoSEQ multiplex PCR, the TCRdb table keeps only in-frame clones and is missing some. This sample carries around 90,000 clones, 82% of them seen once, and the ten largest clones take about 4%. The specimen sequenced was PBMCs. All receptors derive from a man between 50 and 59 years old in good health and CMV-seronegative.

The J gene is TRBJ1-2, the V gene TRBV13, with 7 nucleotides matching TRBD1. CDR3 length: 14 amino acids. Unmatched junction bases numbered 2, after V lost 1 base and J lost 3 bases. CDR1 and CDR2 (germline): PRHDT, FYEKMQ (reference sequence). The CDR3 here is CASSLAQGDYGYTF. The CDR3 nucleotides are TGTGCCAGCAGCTTAGCCCAGGGGGACTATGGCTACACCTTC.

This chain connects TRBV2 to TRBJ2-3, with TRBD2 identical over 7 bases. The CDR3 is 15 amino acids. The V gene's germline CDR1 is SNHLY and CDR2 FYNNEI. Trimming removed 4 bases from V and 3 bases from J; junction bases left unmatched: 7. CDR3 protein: CASSGGSGLTDTQYF. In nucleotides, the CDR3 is TGTGCCAGCAGTGGAGGTAGCGGGTTAACAGATACGCAGTATTTT.

Here the CDR3 reads CASSLAAGGNQPQHF. DNA for the CDR3: TGTGCCAGCAGCTTGGCCGCGGGTGGGAATCAGCCCCAGCATTTT. The chain uses TRBV5-5 and TRBJ1-5; D unclear. The CDR3 is 15 residues long. Germline-derived CDR1 and CDR2 are SGHKS and YYEKEE (reference sequence). Trimming removed 0 bases from V and 4 bases from J, with 11 bases in between.

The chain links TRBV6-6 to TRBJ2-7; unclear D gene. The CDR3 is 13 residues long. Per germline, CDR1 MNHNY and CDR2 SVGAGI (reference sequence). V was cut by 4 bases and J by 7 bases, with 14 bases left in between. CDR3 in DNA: TGTGCCAGCAGTTCTCGTGGGCCGAAAGAGCAGTACTTC. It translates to CASSSRGPKEQYF.

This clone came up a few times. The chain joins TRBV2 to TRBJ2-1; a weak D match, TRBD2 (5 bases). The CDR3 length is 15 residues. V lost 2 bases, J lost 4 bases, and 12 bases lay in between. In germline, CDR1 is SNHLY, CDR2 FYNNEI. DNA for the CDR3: TGTGCCAGCAGTGAAAGAGGGTTGGCGTACAATGAGCAGTTCTTC. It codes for CASSERGLAYNEQFF. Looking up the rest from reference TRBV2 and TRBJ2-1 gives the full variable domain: EPEVTQTPSHQVTQMGQEVILRCVPISNHLYFYWYRQILGQKVEFLVSFYNNEISEKSEIFDDQFSVERPDGSNFTLKIRSTKLEDSAMYFCASSERGLAYNEQFFGPGTRLTVL.

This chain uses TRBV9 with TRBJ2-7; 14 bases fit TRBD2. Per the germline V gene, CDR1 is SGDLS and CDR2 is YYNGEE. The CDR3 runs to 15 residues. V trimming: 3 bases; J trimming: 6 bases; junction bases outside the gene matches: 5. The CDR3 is CASSGTGTSGGEQYF. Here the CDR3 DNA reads TGTGCCAGCAGCGGAACCGGGACTAGCGGGGGCGAGCAGTACTTC.

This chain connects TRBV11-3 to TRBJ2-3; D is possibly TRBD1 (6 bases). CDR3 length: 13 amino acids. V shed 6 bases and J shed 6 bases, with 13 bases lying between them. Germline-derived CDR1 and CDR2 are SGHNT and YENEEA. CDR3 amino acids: CASRRTGMDTQYF. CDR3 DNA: TGTGCCAGCAGAAGAACAGGGATGGATACGCAGTATTTT.

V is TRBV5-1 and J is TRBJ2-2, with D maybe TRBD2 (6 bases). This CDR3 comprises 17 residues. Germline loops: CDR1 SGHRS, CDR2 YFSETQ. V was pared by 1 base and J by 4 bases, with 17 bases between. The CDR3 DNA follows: TGCGCCAGCAGCTTGTTAGGCAGGGCCGGGGGCACCGGGGAGCTGTTTTTT. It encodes CASSLLGRAGGTGELFF.

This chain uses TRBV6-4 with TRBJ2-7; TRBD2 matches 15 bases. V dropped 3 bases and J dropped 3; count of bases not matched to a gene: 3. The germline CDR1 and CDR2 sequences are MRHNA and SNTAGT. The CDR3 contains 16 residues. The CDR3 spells CASSDPGLAGGYEQYF. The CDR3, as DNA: TGTGCCAGCAGTGATCCGGGACTAGCGGGAGGCTACGAGCAGTACTTC.

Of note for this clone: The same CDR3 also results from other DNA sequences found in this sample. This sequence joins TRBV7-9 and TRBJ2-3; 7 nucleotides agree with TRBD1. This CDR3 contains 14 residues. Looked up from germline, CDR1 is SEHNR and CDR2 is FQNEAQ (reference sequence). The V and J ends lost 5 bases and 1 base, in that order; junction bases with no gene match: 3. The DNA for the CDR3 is TGTGCCAGCAGCCTCGGACAGGGCACAGATACGCAGTATTTT. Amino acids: CASSLGQGTDTQYF.

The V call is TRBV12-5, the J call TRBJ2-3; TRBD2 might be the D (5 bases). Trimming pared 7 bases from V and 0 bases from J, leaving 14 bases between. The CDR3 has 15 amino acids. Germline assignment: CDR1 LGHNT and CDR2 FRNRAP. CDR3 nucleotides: TGTGCTAGTGCCCCCGGGGATACTAGCACAGATACGCAGTATTTT. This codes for CASAPGDTSTDTQYF.

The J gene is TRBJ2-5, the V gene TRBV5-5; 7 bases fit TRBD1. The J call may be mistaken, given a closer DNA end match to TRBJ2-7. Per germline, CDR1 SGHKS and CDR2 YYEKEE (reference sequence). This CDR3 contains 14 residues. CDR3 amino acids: CASSLSAGGYEQYF. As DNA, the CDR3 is TGTGCCAGCAGCTTGTCAGCAGGGGGCTACGAGCAGTACTTC.

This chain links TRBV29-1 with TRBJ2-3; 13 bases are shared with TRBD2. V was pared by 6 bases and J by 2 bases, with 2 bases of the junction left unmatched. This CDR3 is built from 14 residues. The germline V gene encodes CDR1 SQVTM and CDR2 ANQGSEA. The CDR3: CSVGTSGATDTQYF. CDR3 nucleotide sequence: TGCAGCGTCGGGACTAGCGGGGCCACAGATACGCAGTATTTT.

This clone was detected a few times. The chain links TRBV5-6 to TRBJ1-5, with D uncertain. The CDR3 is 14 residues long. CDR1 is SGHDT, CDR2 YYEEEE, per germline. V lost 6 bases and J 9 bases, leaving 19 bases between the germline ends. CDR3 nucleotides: TGTGCCAGCACCCGCGGTTCCAGCCCTTCGCCCCAGCATTTT. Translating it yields CASTRGSSPSPQHF.

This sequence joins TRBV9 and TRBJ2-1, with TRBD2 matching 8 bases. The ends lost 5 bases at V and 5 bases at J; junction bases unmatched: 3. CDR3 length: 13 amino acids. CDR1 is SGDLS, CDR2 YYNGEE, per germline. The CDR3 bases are TGTGCCAGCAGTTTAGCGGGAAACAATGAGCAGTTCTTC. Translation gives CASSLAGNNEQFF. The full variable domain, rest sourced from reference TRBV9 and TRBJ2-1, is DSGVTQTPKHLITATGQRVTLRCSPRSGDLSVYWYQQSLDQGLQFLIQYYNGEERAKGNILERFSAQQFPDLHSELNLSSLELGDSALYFCASSLAGNNEQFFGPGTRLTVL.

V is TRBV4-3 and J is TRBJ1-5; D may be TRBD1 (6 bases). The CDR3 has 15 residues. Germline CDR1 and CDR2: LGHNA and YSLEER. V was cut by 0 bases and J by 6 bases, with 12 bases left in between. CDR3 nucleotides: TGCGCCAGCAGCCAAGAGAAGGGGGTAGGTCAGCCCCAGCATTTT. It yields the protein CASSQEKGVGQPQHF.

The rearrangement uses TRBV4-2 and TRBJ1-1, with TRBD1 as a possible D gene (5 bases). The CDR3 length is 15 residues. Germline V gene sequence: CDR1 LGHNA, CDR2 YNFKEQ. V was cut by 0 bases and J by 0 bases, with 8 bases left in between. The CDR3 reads CASSQEKGLNTEAFF. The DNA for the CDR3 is TGTGCCAGCAGCCAAGAGAAGGGGTTGAACACTGAAGCTTTCTTT.

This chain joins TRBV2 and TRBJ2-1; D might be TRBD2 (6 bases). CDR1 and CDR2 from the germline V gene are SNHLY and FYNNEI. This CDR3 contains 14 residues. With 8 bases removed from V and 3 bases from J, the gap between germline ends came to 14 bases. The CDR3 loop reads CASRSGLGYNEQFF. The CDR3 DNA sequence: TGTGCCAGCCGCAGCGGGTTAGGCTACAATGAGCAGTTCTTC.

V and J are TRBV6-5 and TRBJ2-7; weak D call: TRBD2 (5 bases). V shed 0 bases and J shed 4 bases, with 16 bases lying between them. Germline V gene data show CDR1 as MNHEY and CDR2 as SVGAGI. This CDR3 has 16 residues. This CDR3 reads CASSYSSGSMIYEQYF. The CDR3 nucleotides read TGTGCCAGCAGTTACTCTTCGGGAAGCATGATTTACGAGCAGTACTTC.

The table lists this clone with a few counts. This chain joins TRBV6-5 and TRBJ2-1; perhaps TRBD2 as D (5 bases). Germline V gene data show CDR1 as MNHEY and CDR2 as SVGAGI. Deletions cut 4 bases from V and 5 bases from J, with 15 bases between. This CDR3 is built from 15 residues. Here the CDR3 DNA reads TGTGCCAGCAGTTCCCCGAGGAGACTACACAATGAGCAGTTCTTC. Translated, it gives CASSSPRRLHNEQFF.

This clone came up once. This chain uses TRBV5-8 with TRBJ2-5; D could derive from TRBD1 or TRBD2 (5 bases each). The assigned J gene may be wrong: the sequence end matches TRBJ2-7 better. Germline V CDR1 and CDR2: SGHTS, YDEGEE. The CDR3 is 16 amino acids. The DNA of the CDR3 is TGTGCCAGCAGCTTGGATACAGGAGGAGAGGACTACGAGCAGTACTTC. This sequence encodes CASSLDTGGEDYEQYF.

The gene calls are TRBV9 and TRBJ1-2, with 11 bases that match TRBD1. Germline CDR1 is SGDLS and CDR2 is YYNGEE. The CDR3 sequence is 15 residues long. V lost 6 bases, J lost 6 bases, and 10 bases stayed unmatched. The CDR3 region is CASTRTPGQGDGYTF. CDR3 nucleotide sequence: TGTGCCAGCACCCGGACGCCGGGACAGGGGGATGGCTACACCTTC.

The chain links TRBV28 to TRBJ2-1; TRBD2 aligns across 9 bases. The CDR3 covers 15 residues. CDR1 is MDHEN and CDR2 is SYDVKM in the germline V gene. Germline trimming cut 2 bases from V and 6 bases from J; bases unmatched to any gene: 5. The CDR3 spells CASSLSGRPFNEQFF. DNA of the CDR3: TGTGCCAGCAGTTTAAGCGGGAGGCCCTTCAATGAGCAGTTCTTC.

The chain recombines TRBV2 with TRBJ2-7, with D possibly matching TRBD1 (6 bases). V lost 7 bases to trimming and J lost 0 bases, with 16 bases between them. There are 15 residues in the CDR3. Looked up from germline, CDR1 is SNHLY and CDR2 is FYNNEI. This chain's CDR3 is CASKRTEMSSYEQYF. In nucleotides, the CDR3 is TGTGCCAGCAAACGGACAGAAATGAGCTCCTACGAGCAGTACTTC.

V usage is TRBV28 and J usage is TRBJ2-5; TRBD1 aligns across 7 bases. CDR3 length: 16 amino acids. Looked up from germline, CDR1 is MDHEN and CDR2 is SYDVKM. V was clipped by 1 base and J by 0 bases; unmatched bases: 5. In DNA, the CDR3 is TGTGCCAGCAGTTTATTGGGACAGTCGTACCAAGAGACCCAGTACTTC. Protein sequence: CASSLLGQSYQETQYF.

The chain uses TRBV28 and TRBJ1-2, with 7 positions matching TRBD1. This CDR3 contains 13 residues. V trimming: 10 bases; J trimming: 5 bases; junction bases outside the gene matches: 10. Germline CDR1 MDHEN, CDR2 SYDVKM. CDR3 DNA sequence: TGTGCCATCACGACAGGGCGGGGATATGGCTACACCTTC. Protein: CAITTGRGYGYTF.

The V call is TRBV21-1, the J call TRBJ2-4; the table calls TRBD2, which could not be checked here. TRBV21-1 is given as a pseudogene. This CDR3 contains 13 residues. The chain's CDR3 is CALPWVAGNIQYF. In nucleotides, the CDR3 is TGTGCCCTCCCCTGGGTAGCTGGAAACATTCAGTACTTC.

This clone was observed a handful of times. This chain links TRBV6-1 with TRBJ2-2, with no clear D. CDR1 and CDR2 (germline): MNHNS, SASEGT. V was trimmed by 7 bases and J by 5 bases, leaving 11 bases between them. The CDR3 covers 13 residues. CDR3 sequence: CASTLQVTGELFF. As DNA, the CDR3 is TGTGCCAGCACCCTTCAGGTTACCGGGGAGCTGTTTTTT.

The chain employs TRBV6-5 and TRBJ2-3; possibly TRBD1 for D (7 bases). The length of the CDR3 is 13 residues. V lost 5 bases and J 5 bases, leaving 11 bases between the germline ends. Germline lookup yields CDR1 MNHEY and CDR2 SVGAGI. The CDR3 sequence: CASSQGGGDTQYF. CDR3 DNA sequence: TGTGCCAGCAGTCAGGGGGGAGGAGATACGCAGTATTTT.

The CDR3 reads CASSPGQLNTDTQYF. CDR3 DNA: TGTGCCAGCAGCCCCGGACAGCTTAACACAGATACGCAGTATTTT. The chain combines TRBV11-2 with TRBJ2-3, with D possibly TRBD1 on 6 matching bases. Germline lookup yields CDR1 SGHAT and CDR2 FQNNGV. V lost 5 bases to trimming and J lost 2 bases, with 14 bases between them. This CDR3 is built from 15 residues.

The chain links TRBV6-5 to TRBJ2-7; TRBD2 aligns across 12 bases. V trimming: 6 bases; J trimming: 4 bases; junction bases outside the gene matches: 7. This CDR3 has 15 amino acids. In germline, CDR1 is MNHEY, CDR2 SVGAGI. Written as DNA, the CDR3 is TGTGCCAGCAGATATCGGACTAGCGGGATGTACGAGCAGTACTTC. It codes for CASRYRTSGMYEQYF.